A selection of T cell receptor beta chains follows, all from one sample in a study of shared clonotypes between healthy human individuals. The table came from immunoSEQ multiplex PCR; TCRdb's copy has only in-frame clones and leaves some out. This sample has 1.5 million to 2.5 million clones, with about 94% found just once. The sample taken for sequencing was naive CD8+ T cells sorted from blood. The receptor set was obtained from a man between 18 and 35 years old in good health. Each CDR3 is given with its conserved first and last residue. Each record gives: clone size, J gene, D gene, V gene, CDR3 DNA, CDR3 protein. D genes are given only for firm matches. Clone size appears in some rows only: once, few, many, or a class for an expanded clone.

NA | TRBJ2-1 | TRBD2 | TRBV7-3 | TGTGCCAGCAGGGACATGTCCGGGACTAGCAGGGAGCAGTTCTTC | CASRDMSGTSREQFF
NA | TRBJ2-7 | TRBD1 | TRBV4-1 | TGCGCCAGCAGCCAAGCCGGCCAGGGGGCCTACGAGCAGTACTTC | CASSQAGQGAYEQYF
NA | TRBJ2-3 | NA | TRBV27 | TGTGCCAGCAGCCAGAGGGGTGGCACAGATACGCAGTATTTT | CASSQRGGTDTQYF
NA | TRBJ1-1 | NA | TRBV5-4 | TGTGCCAGCAGCTTGGCCGGCGGTGAAAACACTGAAGCTTTCTTT | CASSLAGGENTEAFF
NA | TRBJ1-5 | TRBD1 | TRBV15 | TGTGCCACCAGCAGTCGTGACAGGGACTATAGCAATCAGCCCCAGCATTTT | CATSSRDRDYSNQPQHF
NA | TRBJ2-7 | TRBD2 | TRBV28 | TGTGCCAGCAGTTCGCGGGGGATTAGCTCCTACGAGCAGTACTTC | CASSSRGISSYEQYF
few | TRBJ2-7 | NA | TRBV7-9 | TGTGCCAGCAGCTACAACTACGAGCAGTACTTC | CASSYNYEQYF
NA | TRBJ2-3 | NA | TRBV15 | TGTGCCACCAGCAGTGAACAACCCCAGGATACGCAGTATTTT | CATSSEQPQDTQYF
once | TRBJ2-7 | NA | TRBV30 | TGTGCCTGGAGTGCTATCGCCTGGGAGTACGAGCAGTACTTC | CAWSAIAWEYEQYF
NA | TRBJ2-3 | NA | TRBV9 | TGTGCCAGCAGCGTAGGGAAAAGCACAGATACGCAGTATTTT | CASSVGKSTDTQYF
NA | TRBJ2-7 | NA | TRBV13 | TGTGCCAGCAGCCCCCAGCGACTCTACGAGCAGTACTTC | CASSPQRLYEQYF
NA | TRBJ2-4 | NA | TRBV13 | TGTGCCAGCAGCCCCCCTTCAGCCAAAAACATTCAGTACTTC | CASSPPSAKNIQYF
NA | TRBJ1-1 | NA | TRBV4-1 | TGCGCCAGCAGTCTATCGGGAGGGTTGGGGAACGCTGAAGCTTTCTTT | CASSLSGGLGNAEAFF
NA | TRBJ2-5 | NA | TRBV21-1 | TGTGCCAGCAGCCAGCGGCTGGTACAAGAGACCCAGTACTTC | CASSQRLVQETQYF
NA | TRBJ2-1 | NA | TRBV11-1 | TGTGCCAGCAGCTTTAAACAGGGCCGAAACAATGAGCAGTTCTTC | CASSFKQGRNNEQFF
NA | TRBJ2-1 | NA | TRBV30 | TGTGCCTGGAGCCCAATGCATGGGGGCTACAATGAGCAGTTCTTC | CAWSPMHGGYNEQFF
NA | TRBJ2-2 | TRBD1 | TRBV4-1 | TGCGCCAGCAGCCAAGTTGGACAGGTTAACACCGGGGAGCTGTTTTTT | CASSQVGQVNTGELFF